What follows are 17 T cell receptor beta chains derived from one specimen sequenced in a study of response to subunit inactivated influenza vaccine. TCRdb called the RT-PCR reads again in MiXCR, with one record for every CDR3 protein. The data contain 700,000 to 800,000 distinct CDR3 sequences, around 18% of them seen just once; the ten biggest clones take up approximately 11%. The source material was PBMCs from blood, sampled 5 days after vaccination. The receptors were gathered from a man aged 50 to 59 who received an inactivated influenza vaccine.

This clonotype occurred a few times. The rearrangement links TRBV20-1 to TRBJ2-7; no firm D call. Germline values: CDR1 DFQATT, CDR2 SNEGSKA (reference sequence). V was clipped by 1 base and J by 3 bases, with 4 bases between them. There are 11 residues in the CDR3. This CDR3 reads CSARALYEQYF. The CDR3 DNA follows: TGCAGTGCTAGAGCCCTCTACGAGCAGTACTTC.

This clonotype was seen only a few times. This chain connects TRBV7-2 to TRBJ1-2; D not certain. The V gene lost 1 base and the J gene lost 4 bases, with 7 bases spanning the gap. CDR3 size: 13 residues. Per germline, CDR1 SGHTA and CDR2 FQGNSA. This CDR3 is CASSLEAGYGYTF. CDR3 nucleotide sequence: TGTGCCAGCAGCTTAGAGGCTGGCTATGGCTACACCTTC.

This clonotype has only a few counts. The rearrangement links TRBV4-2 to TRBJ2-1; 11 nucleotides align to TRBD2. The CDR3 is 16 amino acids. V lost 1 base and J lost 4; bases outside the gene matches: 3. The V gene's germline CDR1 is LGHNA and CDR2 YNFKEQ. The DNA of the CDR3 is TGTGCCAGCAGCCAAGCTACTAGCGGGAGTTACAATGAGCAGTTCTTC. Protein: CASSQATSGSYNEQFF.

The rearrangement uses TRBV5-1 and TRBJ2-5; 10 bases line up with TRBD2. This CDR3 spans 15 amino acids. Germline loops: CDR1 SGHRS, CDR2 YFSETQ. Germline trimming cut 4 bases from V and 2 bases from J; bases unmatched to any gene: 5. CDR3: CASSRGLAQQETQYF. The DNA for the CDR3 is TGCGCCAGCAGCCGGGGACTAGCGCAACAAGAGACCCAGTACTTC.

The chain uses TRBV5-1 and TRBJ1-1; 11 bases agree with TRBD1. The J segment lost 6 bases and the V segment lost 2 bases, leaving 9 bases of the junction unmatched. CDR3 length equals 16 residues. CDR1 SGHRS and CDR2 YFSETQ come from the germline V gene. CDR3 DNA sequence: TGCGCCAGCAGCTTCGGAAGGACAGGGGGCGATTCTGAAGCTTTCTTT. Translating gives CASSFGRTGGDSEAFF. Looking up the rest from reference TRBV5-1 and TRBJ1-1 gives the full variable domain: KAGVTQTPRYLIKTRGQQVTLSCSPISGHRSVSWYQQTPGQGLQFLFEYFSETQRNKGNFPGRFSGRQFSNSRSEMNVSTLELGDSALYLCASSFGRTGGDSEAFFGQGTRLTVV.

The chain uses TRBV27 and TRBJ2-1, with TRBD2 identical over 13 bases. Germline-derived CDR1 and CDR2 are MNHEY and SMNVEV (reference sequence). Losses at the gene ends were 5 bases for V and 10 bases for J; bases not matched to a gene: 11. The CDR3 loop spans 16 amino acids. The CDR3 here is CASSPGLAGVAREQFF. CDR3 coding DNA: TGTGCCAGCAGTCCCGGACTAGCGGGAGTCGCGAGGGAGCAGTTCTTC.

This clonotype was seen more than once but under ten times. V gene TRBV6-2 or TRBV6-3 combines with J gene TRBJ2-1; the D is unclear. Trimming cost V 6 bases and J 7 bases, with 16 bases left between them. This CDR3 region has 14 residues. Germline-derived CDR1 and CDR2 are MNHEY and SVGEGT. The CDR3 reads CASSLFRVNNEQFF. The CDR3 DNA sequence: TGTGCCAGCAGCTTGTTTCGGGTTAATAATGAGCAGTTCTTC.

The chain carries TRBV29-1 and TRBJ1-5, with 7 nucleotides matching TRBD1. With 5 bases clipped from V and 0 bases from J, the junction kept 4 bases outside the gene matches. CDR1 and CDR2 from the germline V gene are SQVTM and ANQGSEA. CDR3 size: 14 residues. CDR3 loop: CSVIQGNSNQPQHF. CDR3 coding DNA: TGCAGCGTTATACAGGGGAATAGCAATCAGCCCCAGCATTTT.

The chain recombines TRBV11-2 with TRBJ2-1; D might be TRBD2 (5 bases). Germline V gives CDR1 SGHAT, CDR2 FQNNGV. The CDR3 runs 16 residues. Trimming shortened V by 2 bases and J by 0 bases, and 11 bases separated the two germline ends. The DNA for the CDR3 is TGTGCCAGCAGCTTATATCGGGGAAGCTCCTACAATGAGCAGTTCTTC. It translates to CASSLYRGSSYNEQFF.

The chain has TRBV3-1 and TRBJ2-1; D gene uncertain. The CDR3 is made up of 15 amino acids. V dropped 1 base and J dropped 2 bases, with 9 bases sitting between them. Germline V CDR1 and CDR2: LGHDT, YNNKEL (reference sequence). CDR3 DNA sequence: TGTGCCAGCAGCCAAGTCGCCGACGCCTACAATGAGCAGTTCTTC. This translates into CASSQVADAYNEQFF.

CDR3 coding DNA: TGTGCCAGCAGCTGGGACACCTATGGCTACACCTTC. The encoded protein is CASSWDTYGYTF. This sequence joins TRBV7-9 and TRBJ1-2, with a weak D call TRBD1 (6 bases). V was cut by 4 bases and J by 4 bases, with 7 bases left in between. The germline gives CDR1 SEHNR, CDR2 FQNEAQ (reference sequence). CDR3 length: 12 residues.

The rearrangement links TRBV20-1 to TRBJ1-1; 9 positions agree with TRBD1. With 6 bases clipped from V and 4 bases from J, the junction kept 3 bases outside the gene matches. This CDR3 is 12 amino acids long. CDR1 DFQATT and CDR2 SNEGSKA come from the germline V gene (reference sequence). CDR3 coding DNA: TGCAGTGCCCAGGACAGGGGCACTGAAGCTTTCTTT. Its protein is CSAQDRGTEAFF.

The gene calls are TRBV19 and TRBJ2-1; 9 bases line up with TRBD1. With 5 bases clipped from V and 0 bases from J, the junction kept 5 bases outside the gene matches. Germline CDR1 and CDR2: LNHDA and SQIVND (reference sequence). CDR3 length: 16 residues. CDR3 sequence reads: CASSSWGQGSYNEQFF. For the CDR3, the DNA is TGTGCCAGTAGTTCCTGGGGACAGGGCTCCTACAATGAGCAGTTCTTC.

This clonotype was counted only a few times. CDR3: CASRKLAGGQETQYF. As DNA, the CDR3 is TGTGCCAGCAGAAAGCTAGCGGGAGGCCAAGAGACCCAGTACTTC. The chain is built from TRBV11-2 and TRBJ2-5; TRBD2 matches at 11 bases. From germline, CDR1 is SGHAT and CDR2 FQNNGV. The CDR3 covers 15 residues. J lost 1 base, V lost 6 bases, and 4 bases had no gene match.

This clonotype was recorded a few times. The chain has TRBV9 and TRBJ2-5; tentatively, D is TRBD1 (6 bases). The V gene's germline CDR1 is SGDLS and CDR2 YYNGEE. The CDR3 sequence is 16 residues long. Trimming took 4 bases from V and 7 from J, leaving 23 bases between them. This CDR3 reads CASSHPLGERGGTQYF. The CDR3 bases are TGTGCCAGCAGCCACCCGTTGGGGGAGAGAGGGGGGACCCAGTACTTC.

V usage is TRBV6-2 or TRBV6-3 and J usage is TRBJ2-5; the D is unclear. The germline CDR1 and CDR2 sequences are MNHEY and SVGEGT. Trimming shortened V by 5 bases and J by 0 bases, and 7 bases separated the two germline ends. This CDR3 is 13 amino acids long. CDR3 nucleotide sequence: TGTGCCAGCAGTATCCGGTACCAAGAGACCCAGTACTTC. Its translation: CASSIRYQETQYF.

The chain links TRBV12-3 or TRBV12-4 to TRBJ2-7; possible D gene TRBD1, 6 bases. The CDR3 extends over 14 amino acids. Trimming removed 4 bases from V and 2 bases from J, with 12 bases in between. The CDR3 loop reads CASSYEQGAYEQYF. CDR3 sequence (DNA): TGTGCCAGCAGTTACGAACAGGGCGCCTACGAGCAGTACTTC.